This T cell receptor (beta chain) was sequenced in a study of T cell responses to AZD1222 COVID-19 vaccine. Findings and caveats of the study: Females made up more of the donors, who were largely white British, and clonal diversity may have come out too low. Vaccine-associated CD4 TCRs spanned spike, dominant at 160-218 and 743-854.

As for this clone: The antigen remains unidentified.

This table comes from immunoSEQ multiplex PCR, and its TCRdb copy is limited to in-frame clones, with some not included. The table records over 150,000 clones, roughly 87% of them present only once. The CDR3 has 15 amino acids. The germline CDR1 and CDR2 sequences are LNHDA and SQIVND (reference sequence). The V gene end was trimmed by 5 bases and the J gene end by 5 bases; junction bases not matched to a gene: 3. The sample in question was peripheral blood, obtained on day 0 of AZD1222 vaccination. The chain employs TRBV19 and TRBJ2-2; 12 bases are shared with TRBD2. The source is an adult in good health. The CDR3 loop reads CASSAGLAGTGELFF. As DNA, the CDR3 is TGTGCCAGTAGTGCCGGACTAGCGGGAACCGGGGAGCTGTTTTTT.